The 9 T cell receptor beta chains given below trace back to one sample, sequenced in a study of OX40 agonist ivuxolimab in advanced cancers. Sequencing used immunoSEQ multiplex PCR; TCRdb keeps in-frame clones, though not all of them. The sample lists about 77,000 clones; approximately 85% were seen once. Sample: CD4+ or CD8+ T cells sorted from blood, taken in a trial of the OX40 agonist ivuxolimab. Receptor source: an adult with an advanced solid tumor such as melanoma, head and neck, liver or kidney cancer.

The rearrangement joins TRBV7-3 to TRBJ1-5; 7 bases map to TRBD1. This CDR3 has 13 residues. The germline CDR1 and CDR2 sequences are SGHTA and FQGTGA. V was pared by 7 bases and J by 7 bases, with 7 bases of the junction left unmatched. The CDR3 reads CASTRQGDQPQHF. CDR3 nucleotide sequence: TGTGCCAGCACCCGACAGGGTGACCAGCCCCAGCATTTT.

V and J are TRBV18 and TRBJ2-7; D gene ambiguous. V gave up 2 bases and J gave up 4 bases, with 9 bases separating them. Per the germline V gene, CDR1 is KGHSH and CDR2 is LQKENI. This CDR3 spans 13 amino acids. The CDR3: CASSPYLSYEQYF. The CDR3 DNA sequence: TGTGCCAGCTCACCATATCTCAGTTACGAGCAGTACTTC. Combining the CDR3 with reference TRBV18 and TRBJ2-7 gives the whole variable domain NAGVMQNPRHLVRRRGQEARLRCSPMKGHSHVYWYRQLPEEGLKFMVYLQKENIIDESGMPKERFSAEFPKEGPSILRIQQVVRGDSAAYFCASSPYLSYEQYFGPGTRLTVT.

The J gene is TRBJ1-6, the V gene TRBV5-1; the match to TRBD1 covers 11 bases. J was trimmed by 8 bases and V by 4 bases; bases with no gene match: 5. From germline, CDR1 is SGHRS and CDR2 YFSETQ. The CDR3 runs 15 residues. The CDR3 nucleotides are TGCGCCAGCAGCGGGGACAGGGGGAGAGATTCACCCCTCCACTTT. Its protein is CASSGDRGRDSPLHF.

The chain employs TRBV6-5 and TRBJ1-1, with a weak D call TRBD1 (5 bases). The CDR3 is 14 amino acids. Trimming shortened V by 7 bases and J by 5 bases, and 17 bases separated the two germline ends. Germline V lookup: CDR1 MNHEY, CDR2 SVGAGI. The CDR3 DNA reads TGTGCCAGCACCTACGGGGCGGGGATAACTGAAGCTTTCTTT. This gives the protein CASTYGAGITEAFF.

The chain links TRBV5-1 to TRBJ2-1; the match to TRBD2 covers 9 bases. The V gene end was trimmed by 2 bases and the J gene end by 0 bases; junction bases not matched to a gene: 9. The length of the CDR3 is 18 residues. Germline CDR1 reads SGHRS; CDR2 reads YFSETQ. The CDR3 reads CASSFLAGVPSSYNEQFF. Here the CDR3 DNA reads TGCGCCAGCAGCTTTTTAGCGGGAGTGCCAAGCTCCTACAATGAGCAGTTCTTC.

This clone was seen just once. This chain uses TRBV9 with TRBJ2-2, with 11 positions matching TRBD2. CDR3 length: 18 amino acids. V trimming: 0 bases; J trimming: 2 bases; junction bases outside the gene matches: 6. Per germline, CDR1 SGDLS and CDR2 YYNGEE. CDR3 in amino acids: CASSVGASGGTNTGELFF. CDR3 nucleotides: TGTGCCAGCAGCGTAGGGGCTAGCGGGGGGACTAACACCGGGGAGCTGTTTTTT. The whole variable domain, filled in from reference TRBV9 and TRBJ2-2, reads DSGVTQTPKHLITATGQRVTLRCSPRSGDLSVYWYQQSLDQGLQFLIQYYNGEERAKGNILERFSAQQFPDLHSELNLSSLELGDSALYFCASSVGASGGTNTGELFFGEGSRLTVL.

The J gene is TRBJ2-5, the V gene TRBV19; possibly TRBD2 for D (6 bases). V lost 4 bases and J lost 5, with 14 bases in between. The CDR3 runs to 14 residues. Germline V gene sequence: CDR1 LNHDA, CDR2 SQIVND (reference sequence). The CDR3 spells CASSNRGGMETQYF. CDR3 in DNA: TGTGCCAGTAGTAATCGCGGAGGGATGGAGACCCAGTACTTC. The full variable domain, with the rest looked up from reference TRBV19 and TRBJ2-5, is DGGITQSPKYLFRKEGQNVTLSCEQNLNHDAMYWYRQDPGQGLRLIYYSQIVNDFQKGDIAEGYSVSREKKESFPLTVTSAQKNPTAFYLCASSNRGGMETQYFGPGTRLLVL.

The chain has TRBV7-2 and TRBJ1-5, with 7 bases that match TRBD1. The CDR3 extends over 15 amino acids. CDR1 and CDR2 (germline): SGHTA, FQGNSA. Germline trimming cut 5 bases from V and 7 bases from J; bases unmatched to any gene: 11. For the CDR3, the DNA is TGTGCCAGCAGCCGAACCAACAGGGGAGTCCAGCCCCAGCATTTT. Protein: CASSRTNRGVQPQHF. Drawing the rest from reference TRBV7-2 and TRBJ1-5, the complete variable domain is GAGVSQSPSNKVTEKGKDVELRCDPISGHTALYWYRQSLGQGLEFLIYFQGNSAPDKSGLPSDRFSAERTGGSVSTLTIQRTQQEDSAVYLCASSRTNRGVQPQHFGDGTRLSIL.

The chain combines TRBV14 with TRBJ2-6; D might be TRBD1 (5 bases). The CDR3 sequence is 18 residues long. Germline V gene sequence: CDR1 SGHDN, CDR2 FVKESK. V was pared by 2 bases and J by 0 bases, with 14 bases between. CDR3 nucleotides: TGTGCCAGCAGCCAATTAAAGAGCGACAGCTCTGGGGCCAACGTCCTGACTTTC. Translation: CASSQLKSDSSGANVLTF.